The clone carrying this TCR beta chain has ten or more counts. Its target is not known. TCRdb re-called the reads with MiXCR, one entry per CDR3 protein. The table records 50,000 or so distinct CDR3 sequences, 15% to 25% of them present only once. The ends were cut back, 6 bases at V and 3 bases at J, with 18 bases in the middle. In germline, CDR1 is SGHVS, CDR2 FNYEAQ. CDR3 length: 15 residues. The sample belongs to a study of T cell repertoires in cytomegalovirus infection. This chain connects TRBV7-6 to TRBJ2-7; perhaps TRBD2 as D (5 bases). The clonotype was recovered from a human donor in good health (CMV status not recorded). Some clones in this sample may be carry-over from other donors' samples. The sequences come from CD8+ T cells from cultured PBMCs, collected from culture after CMV antigen stimulation. The CDR3: CASSTGVGVGYEQYF. The CDR3 bases are TGTGCCAGCAGTACCGGGGTCGGGGTAGGCTACGAGCAGTACTTC.